A selection of T cell receptor beta chains follows, all from one sample in a study of shared clonotypes between healthy human individuals. Using immunoSEQ multiplex PCR, the repertoire was profiled, and TCRdb retains in-frame clones only, with some absent. Of about 300,000 clones listed, less than 85% were seen once; the top ten hold about a tenth. Material: memory CD4+ T cells sorted from blood. These receptor sequences come from a man aged 25 to 40 in good health. Both conserved end residues are part of each CDR3. D genes are given only for firm matches. Size values are once, few and many counts, or a class for expanded clones, and some rows have none.

V: TRBV20-1; size: few; D: -; J: TRBJ2-3; CDR3: CSERVGDTQYF
V: TRBV9; size: -; D: -; J: TRBJ2-7; CDR3: CASSVGPTPYEQYF
V: TRBV2; size: few; D: -; J: TRBJ2-3; CDR3: CASTTDSGSKGTQYF
V: TRBV5-5; size: -; D: TRBD2; J: TRBJ2-7; CDR3: CATRTSGSNEQYF
V: TRBV5-4; size: -; D: TRBD1; J: TRBJ2-5; CDR3: CASSLGDRGRETQYF
V: TRBV7-8; size: -; D: TRBD2; J: TRBJ2-7; CDR3: CASSLIEGLAGGYYEQYF
V: TRBV7-9; size: few; D: -; J: TRBJ1-1; CDR3: CASSLSGTLNTEAFF
V: TRBV30; size: -; D: -; J: TRBJ1-1; CDR3: CAWRPINTEAFF
V: TRBV11-2; size: -; D: -; J: TRBJ2-5; CDR3: CASSLTAPVQETQYF
V: TRBV5-4; size: -; D: TRBD2; J: TRBJ2-1; CDR3: CASSIFLAGEEFF
V: TRBV4-1; size: -; D: -; J: TRBJ2-4; CDR3: CASSQAGSRRVQYF
V: TRBV5-4; size: -; D: -; J: TRBJ2-7; CDR3: CASSLAERSSYEQYF
V: TRBV10-2; size: -; D: -; J: TRBJ2-5; CDR3: CASSEWETQYF
V: TRBV9; size: -; D: TRBD1; J: TRBJ2-6; CDR3: CASSVGQGYSGANVLTF
V: TRBV11-2; size: -; D: TRBD1; J: TRBJ2-7; CDR3: CASSRGTAYEQYF